The 6 T cell receptor beta chains reported below all come from one sample, sequenced in a study of blood T cell repertoires in COVID-19. Sequencing was performed with immunoSEQ multiplex PCR; in TCRdb, only in-frame clones are kept and a portion is missing. Among tens of thousands of clones listed, around three quarters were seen once. Sequencing input: peripheral blood. Receptors were obtained from a man in his 60s with active or convalescent COVID-19.

The genes are TRBV5-1 and TRBJ1-4; 8 positions agree with TRBD1. V was pared by 2 bases and J by 5 bases, with 5 bases of the junction left unmatched. Looked up from germline, CDR1 is SGHRS and CDR2 is YFSETQ. CDR3 length: 15 amino acids. DNA for the CDR3: TGCGCCAGCAGCTTACAGGGACAGGAGAATGAAAAACTGTTTTTT. Amino acids: CASSLQGQENEKLFF. The full variable domain, with the rest looked up from reference TRBV5-1 and TRBJ1-4, is KAGVTQTPRYLIKTRGQQVTLSCSPISGHRSVSWYQQTPGQGLQFLFEYFSETQRNKGNFPGRFSGRQFSNSRSEMNVSTLELGDSALYLCASSLQGQENEKLFFGSGTQLSVL.

This clone occurred a few times. The chain carries TRBV6-5 and TRBJ2-7, with 9 bases that match TRBD1. This CDR3 is built from 15 residues. The junction had 10 bases not matched to a gene; V was cut back by 6 bases and J by 4 bases. Germline-derived CDR1 and CDR2 are MNHEY and SVGAGI. DNA of the CDR3: TGTGCCAGCAGACGGACAGGGGCGGGGGCTTACGAGCAGTACTTC. Translating gives CASRRTGAGAYEQYF.

The chain couples TRBV12-3 or TRBV12-4 to TRBJ2-3, with D possibly matching TRBD2 (5 bases). This CDR3 comprises 13 residues. Trimming shortened V by 3 bases and J by 3 bases, and 7 bases separated the two germline ends. In DNA form, the CDR3 reads TGTGCCAGCAGTTTGGGGAGAACAGATACGCAGTATTTT. It is translated as CASSLGRTDTQYF.

This clone was recorded only once. V is TRBV28 and J is TRBJ1-4, with 9 bases aligning to TRBD1. The CDR3 extends over 16 amino acids. V shed 5 bases, J shed 0 bases, and the junction held 4 bases outside the gene matches. Germline assignment: CDR1 MDHEN and CDR2 SYDVKM. CDR3 loop: CASSLQGAATNEKLFF. The CDR3 DNA reads TGTGCCAGCAGTCTACAGGGGGCCGCAACTAATGAAAAACTGTTTTTT.

This clone turned up a few times. The V call is TRBV4-3, the J call TRBJ2-1; TRBD2 is a possible D gene (6 bases). V lost 3 bases and J 0 bases, leaving 12 bases between the germline ends. Germline CDR1 and CDR2: LGHNA and YSLEER. This CDR3 comprises 16 residues. As DNA, the CDR3 is TGCGCCAGCAGCCAGGCCCTAGCGTCCTCCTACAATGAGCAGTTCTTC. Residues: CASSQALASSYNEQFF.

The genes are TRBV28 and TRBJ2-1, with D hard to call. Between the trimmed V and J ends, which lost 2 bases and 0 bases, there was a span of 8 bases. CDR1 MDHEN and CDR2 SYDVKM come from the germline V gene. CDR3 length: 15 residues. CDR3 protein: CASSLPYSSYNEQFF. The CDR3 DNA reads TGTGCCAGCAGTTTACCATACAGCTCCTACAATGAGCAGTTCTTC.